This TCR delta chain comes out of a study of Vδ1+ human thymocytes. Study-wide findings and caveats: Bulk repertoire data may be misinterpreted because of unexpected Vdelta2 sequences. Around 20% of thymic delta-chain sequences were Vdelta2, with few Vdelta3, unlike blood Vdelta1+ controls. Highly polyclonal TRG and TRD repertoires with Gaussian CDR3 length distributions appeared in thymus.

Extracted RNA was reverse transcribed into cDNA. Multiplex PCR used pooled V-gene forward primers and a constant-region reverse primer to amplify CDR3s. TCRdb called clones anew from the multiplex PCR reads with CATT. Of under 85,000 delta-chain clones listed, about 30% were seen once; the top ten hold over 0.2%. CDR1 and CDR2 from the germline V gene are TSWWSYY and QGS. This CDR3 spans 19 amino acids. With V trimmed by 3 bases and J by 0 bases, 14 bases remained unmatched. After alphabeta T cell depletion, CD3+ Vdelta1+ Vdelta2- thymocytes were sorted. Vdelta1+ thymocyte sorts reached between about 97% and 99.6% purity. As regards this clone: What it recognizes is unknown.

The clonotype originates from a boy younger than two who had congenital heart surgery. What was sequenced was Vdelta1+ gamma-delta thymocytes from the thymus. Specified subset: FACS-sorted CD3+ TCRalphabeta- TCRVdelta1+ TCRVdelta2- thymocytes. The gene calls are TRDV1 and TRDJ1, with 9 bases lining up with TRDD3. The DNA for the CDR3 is TGTGCTCTTGGGGATCCTCCCCGTACTGGGGGACGGTACACCGATAAACTCATCTTT. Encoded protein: CALGDPPRTGGRYTDKLIF.